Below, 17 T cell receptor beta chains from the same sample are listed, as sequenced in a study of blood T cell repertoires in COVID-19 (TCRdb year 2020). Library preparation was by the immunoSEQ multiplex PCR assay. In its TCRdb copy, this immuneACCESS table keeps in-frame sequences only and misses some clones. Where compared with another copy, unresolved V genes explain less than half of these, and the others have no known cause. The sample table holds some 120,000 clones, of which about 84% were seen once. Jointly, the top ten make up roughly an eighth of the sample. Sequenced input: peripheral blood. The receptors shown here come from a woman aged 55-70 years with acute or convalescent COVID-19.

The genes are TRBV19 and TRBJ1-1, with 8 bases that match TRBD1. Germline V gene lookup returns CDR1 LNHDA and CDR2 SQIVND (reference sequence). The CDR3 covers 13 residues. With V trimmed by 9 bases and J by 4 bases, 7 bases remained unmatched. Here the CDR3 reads CASHRGRITEAFF. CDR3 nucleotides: TGTGCCAGCCACAGGGGGAGGATCACTGAAGCTTTCTTT.

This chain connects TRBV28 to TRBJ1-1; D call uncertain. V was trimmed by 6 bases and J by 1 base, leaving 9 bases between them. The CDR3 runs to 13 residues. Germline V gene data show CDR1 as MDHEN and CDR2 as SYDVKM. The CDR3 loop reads CASRSYTNTEAFF. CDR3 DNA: TGTGCCAGCAGATCATACACGAACACTGAAGCTTTCTTT.

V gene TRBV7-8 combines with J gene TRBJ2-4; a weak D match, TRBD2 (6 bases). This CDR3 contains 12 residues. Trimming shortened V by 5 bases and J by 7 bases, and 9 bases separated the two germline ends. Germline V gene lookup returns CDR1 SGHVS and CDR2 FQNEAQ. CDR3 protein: CASSPGRNIQYF. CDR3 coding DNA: TGTGCCAGCAGCCCAGGGAGGAACATTCAGTACTTC.

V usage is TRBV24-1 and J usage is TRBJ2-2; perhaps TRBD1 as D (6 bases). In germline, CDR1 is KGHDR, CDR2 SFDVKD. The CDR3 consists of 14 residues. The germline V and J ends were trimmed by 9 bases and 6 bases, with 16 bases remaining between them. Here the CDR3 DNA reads TGTGCCACCTCCCAGGGGAATGTGGCCGGGGAGCTGTTTTTT. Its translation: CATSQGNVAGELFF.

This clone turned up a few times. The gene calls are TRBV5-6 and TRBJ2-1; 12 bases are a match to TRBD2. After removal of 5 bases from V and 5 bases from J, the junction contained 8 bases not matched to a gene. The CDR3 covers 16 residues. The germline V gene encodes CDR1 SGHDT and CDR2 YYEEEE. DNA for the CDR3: TGTGCCAGCAGTTCCCGACTAGCGGGGGACCACAATGAGCAGTTCTTC. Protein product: CASSSRLAGDHNEQFF.

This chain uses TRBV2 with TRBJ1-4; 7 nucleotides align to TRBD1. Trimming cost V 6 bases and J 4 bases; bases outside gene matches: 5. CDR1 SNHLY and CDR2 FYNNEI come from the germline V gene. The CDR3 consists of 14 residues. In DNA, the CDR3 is TGTGCCAGCAGATATACAGGGGTTAATGAAAAACTGTTTTTT. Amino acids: CASRYTGVNEKLFF.

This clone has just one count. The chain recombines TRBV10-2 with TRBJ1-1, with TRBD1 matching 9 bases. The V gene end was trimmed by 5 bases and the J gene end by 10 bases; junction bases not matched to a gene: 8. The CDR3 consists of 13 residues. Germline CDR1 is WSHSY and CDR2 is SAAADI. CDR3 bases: TGCGCCAGCAGTCCCGGCCCGGGACAGGGAGCTTTCTTT. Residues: CASSPGPGQGAFF.

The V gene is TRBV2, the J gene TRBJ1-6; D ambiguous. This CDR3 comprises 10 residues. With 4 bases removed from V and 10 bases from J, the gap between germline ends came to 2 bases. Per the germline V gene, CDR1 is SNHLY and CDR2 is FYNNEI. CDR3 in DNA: TGTGCCAGCAGTGCATCACCCCTCCACTTT. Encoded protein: CASSASPLHF. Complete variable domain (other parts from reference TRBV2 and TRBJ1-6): EPEVTQTPSHQVTQMGQEVILRCVPISNHLYFYWYRQILGQKVEFLVSFYNNEISEKSEIFDDQFSVERPDGSNFTLKIRSTKLEDSAMYFCASSASPLHFGNGTRLTVT.

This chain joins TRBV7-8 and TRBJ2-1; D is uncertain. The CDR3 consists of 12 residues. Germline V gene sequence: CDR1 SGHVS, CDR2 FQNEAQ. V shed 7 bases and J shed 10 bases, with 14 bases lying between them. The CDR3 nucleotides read TGTGCCAGCAACCCTCTAAGTTCGGAGCAGTTCTTC. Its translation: CASNPLSSEQFF.

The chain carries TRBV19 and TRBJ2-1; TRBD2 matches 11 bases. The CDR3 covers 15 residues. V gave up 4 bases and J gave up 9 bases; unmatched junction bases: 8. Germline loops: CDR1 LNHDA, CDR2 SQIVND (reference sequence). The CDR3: CASSTTSGGRSEQFF. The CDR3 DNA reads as TGTGCCAGTAGTACAACTAGCGGGGGCCGCAGTGAGCAGTTCTTC. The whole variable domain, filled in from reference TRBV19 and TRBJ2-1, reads DGGITQSPKYLFRKEGQNVTLSCEQNLNHDAMYWYRQDPGQGLRLIYYSQIVNDFQKGDIAEGYSVSREKKESFPLTVTSAQKNPTAFYLCASSTTSGGRSEQFFGPGTRLTVL.

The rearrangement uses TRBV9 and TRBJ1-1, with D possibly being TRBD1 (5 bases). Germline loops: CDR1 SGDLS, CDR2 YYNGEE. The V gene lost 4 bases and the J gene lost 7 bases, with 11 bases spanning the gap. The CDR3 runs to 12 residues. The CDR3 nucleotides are TGTGCCAGCAGCTCATGGGGGGGTGAAGCTTTCTTT. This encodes CASSSWGGEAFF.

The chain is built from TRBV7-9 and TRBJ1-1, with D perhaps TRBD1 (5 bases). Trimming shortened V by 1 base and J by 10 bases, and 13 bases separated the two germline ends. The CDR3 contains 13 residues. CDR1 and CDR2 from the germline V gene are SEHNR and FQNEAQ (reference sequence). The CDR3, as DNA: TGTGCCAGCAGCTTAGTCGCTGATAGGGGAGCTTTCTTT. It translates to CASSLVADRGAFF.

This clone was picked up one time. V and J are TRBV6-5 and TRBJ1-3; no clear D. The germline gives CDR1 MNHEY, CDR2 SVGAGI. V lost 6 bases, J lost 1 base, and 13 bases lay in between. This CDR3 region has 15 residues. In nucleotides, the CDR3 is TGTGCCAGCAGGGCAGGTCCATCTTCTGGAAACACCATATATTTT. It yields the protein CASRAGPSSGNTIYF.

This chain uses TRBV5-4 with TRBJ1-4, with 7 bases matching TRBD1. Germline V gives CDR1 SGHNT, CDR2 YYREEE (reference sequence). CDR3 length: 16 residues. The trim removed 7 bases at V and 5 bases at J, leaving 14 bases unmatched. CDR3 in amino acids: CASGLSPGQSNEKLFF. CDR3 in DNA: TGTGCCAGCGGGCTTTCCCCGGGACAGTCAAATGAAAAACTGTTTTTT.

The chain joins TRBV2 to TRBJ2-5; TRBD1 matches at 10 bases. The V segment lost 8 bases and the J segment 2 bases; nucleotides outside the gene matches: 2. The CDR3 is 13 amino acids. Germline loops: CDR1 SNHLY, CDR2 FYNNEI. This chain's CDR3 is CASQDRGQETQYF. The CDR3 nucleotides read TGTGCCAGCCAGGACAGGGGGCAAGAGACCCAGTACTTC.

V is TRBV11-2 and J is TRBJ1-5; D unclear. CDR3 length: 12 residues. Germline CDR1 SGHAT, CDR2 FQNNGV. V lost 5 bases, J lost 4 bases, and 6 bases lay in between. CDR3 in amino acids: CASSRVNQPQHF. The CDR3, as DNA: TGTGCCAGCAGCCGCGTTAATCAGCCCCAGCATTTT.

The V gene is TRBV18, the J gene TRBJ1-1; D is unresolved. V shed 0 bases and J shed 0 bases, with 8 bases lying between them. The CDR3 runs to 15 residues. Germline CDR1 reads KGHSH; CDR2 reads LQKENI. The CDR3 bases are TGTGCCAGCTCACCACCGTACAGTATGAACACTGAAGCTTTCTTT. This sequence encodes CASSPPYSMNTEAFF.